There are a few counts of the clone carrying this TCR beta chain. Its antigen is as yet unknown. V lost 3 bases and J 1 base, leaving 9 bases between the germline ends. Germline V gives CDR1 SGHDN, CDR2 FVKESK. The length of the CDR3 is 14 residues. TCRdb reprocessed the 5' RACE reads via MiXCR and lists one record per CDR3 protein. The sample holds roughly 630,000 distinct CDR3 sequences, around 7.4% seen once. This sample is drawn from a study of identical twins. Findings and caveats of the study: Those out-of-frame alpha sequences shared by twins showed an excess of low generation probability. Weaker excess twin sharing was seen among beta out-of-frame sequences. Models underestimated TCR alpha sharing (out-of-frame) in monozygotic twins.

Another study also made use of these data, one on yellow fever vaccine responses in identical twins.

The TCR sequence derives from a woman aged 18-35 years in good health. Material for sequencing was PBMCs. The J gene is TRBJ1-1, the V gene TRBV14; D unclear. CDR3 nucleotides: TGTGCCAGCAGCCACCAACATGCGAACACTGAAGCTTTCTTT. Its protein product is CASSHQHANTEAFF. The full variable domain, completed using reference TRBV14 and TRBJ1-1, is EAGVTQFPSHSVIEKGQTVTLRCDPISGHDNLYWYRRVMGKEIKFLLHFVKESKQDESGMPNNRFLAERTGGTYSTLKVQPAELEDSGVYFCASSHQHANTEAFFGQGTRLTVV.